Following are 11 T cell receptor beta chains from one sample sequenced in a study of T cell responses to AZD1222 COVID-19 vaccine. Assay used: immunoSEQ multiplex PCR; TCRdb lists only in-frame clones, some missing. The table records more than 250,000 clones, more than 85% of them present only once. This specimen was peripheral blood, taken on day 0 of AZD1222 vaccination. The receptors derive from an adult in good health.

The chain combines TRBV12-3 or TRBV12-4 with TRBJ1-1, with TRBD1 identical over 7 bases. This CDR3 is built from 12 residues. J lost 10 bases, V lost 5 bases, and 7 bases had no gene match. This chain's CDR3 is CASSPLDRLAFF. The CDR3 nucleotides read TGTGCCAGCAGTCCGCTGGACAGGCTAGCTTTCTTT.

The chain joins TRBV2 to TRBJ2-1; D gene unclear. Germline V gene data show CDR1 as SNHLY and CDR2 as FYNNEI. This CDR3 is 15 amino acids long. The V end lost 5 bases, the J end lost 3 bases, and 14 bases lay between the germline ends. This CDR3 reads CASSPPTAVYNEQFF. CDR3 sequence (DNA): TGTGCCAGCAGTCCCCCCACGGCGGTCTACAATGAGCAGTTCTTC.

Concerning this clone itself: Other DNA sequences within the sample encode an identical CDR3. The V call is TRBV5-1, the J call TRBJ2-7; D tentatively reads TRBD1 or TRBD2 (5 bases each). V gave up 3 bases and J gave up 1 base, with 11 bases separating them. CDR3 length equals 14 residues. Germline values: CDR1 SGHRS, CDR2 YFSETQ. This CDR3 reads CASSSGTGSYEQYF. The CDR3 nucleotides are TGCGCCAGCAGCTCCGGGACGGGTTCCTACGAGCAGTACTTC.

This chain links TRBV2 with TRBJ1-2; D is unclear. The germline V and J ends were trimmed by 1 base and 2 bases, with 5 bases remaining between them. The germline V gene has CDR1 SNHLY and CDR2 FYNNEI. This CDR3 comprises 13 residues. The CDR3 is CASSEGRNYGYTF. CDR3 bases: TGTGCCAGCAGTGAAGGGCGGAACTATGGCTACACCTTC.

The chain joins TRBV7-3 to TRBJ2-2, with 9 bases aligning to TRBD1. Unmatched junction bases numbered 4, after V lost 6 bases and J lost 5 bases. CDR1 is SGHTA, CDR2 FQGTGA, per germline. The CDR3 is 14 residues long. The CDR3 protein is CASRPGQGTGELFF. The CDR3 nucleotides are TGTGCCAGCAGACCCGGACAGGGGACCGGGGAGCTGTTTTTT. The complete variable domain, with remaining parts taken from reference TRBV7-3 and TRBJ2-2, reads GAGVSQTPSNKVTEKGKYVELRCDPISGHTALYWYRQSLGQGPEFLIYFQGTGAADDSGLPNDRFFAVRPEGSVSTLKIQRTERGDSAVYLCASRPGQGTGELFFGEGSRLTVL.

This chain connects TRBV19 to TRBJ2-5, with D perhaps given as TRBD1 or TRBD2 (6 bases each). Germline V lookup: CDR1 LNHDA, CDR2 SQIVND (reference sequence). V was shortened by 8 bases and J by 2 bases, with 18 bases between the two germline ends. This CDR3 region has 15 residues. CDR3 DNA: TGTGCCAGTCAGGATTCAGGAGGGGGGCAAGAGACCCAGTACTTC. Its translation: CASQDSGGGQETQYF.

The V call is TRBV7-2, the J call TRBJ2-7; TRBD2 aligns across 8 bases. The CDR3 is 15 residues long. The V gene end was trimmed by 4 bases and the J gene end by 2 bases; junction bases not matched to a gene: 7. CDR1 and CDR2 from the germline V gene are SGHTA and FQGNSA. In nucleotides, the CDR3 is TGTGCCAGCAGCTCCGGACTAGCCAATACCTACGAGCAGTACTTC. Its protein product is CASSSGLANTYEQYF.

This chain uses TRBV2 with TRBJ1-2; TRBD1 is a possible D gene (5 bases). Germline values: CDR1 SNHLY, CDR2 FYNNEI. The CDR3 sequence is 12 residues long. V was clipped by 4 bases and J by 8 bases, with 11 bases between them. The CDR3 DNA reads TGTGCCAGCAGTGCGGCAGGGATAGGCTACACCTTC. It is translated as CASSAAGIGYTF.

The J gene is TRBJ1-1, the V gene TRBV28; D might be TRBD1 (5 bases). Trimming cost V 6 bases and J 6 bases, with 23 bases left between them. This CDR3 has 16 amino acids. CDR1 and CDR2 from the germline V gene are MDHEN and SYDVKM. As DNA, the CDR3 is TGTGCCAGCAGATACCAACAGGCCAACGTCGGACCTGAAGCTTTCTTT. It specifies CASRYQQANVGPEAFF.

The chain has TRBV7-8 and TRBJ1-2, with TRBD1 matching over 7 bases. With 5 bases clipped from V and 6 bases from J, the junction kept 12 bases outside the gene matches. Germline CDR1 SGHVS, CDR2 FQNEAQ. The CDR3 runs 15 residues. As DNA, the CDR3 is TGTGCCAGCAGCCGAGACAGGGACCTGTTGAATGGCTACACCTTC. Encoded protein: CASSRDRDLLNGYTF. Filled out from reference TRBV7-8 and TRBJ1-2, the complete variable domain reads GAGVSQSPRYKVAKRGQDVALRCDPISGHVSLFWYQQALGQGPEFLTYFQNEAQLDKSGLPSDRFFAERPEGSVSTLKIQRTQQEDSAVYLCASSRDRDLLNGYTFGSGTRLTVV.

This clone was recorded only once. CDR3 sequence: CASSPQRRTSVGTQYF. The CDR3, as DNA: TGTGCCAGTAGTCCCCAACGGAGGACTAGCGTAGGGACCCAGTACTTC. This rearrangement joins TRBV19 to TRBJ2-5, with 9 bases identical to TRBD2. CDR1 is LNHDA and CDR2 is SQIVND in the germline V gene (reference sequence). The V segment lost 5 bases and the J segment 7 bases; nucleotides outside the gene matches: 14. This CDR3 contains 16 residues. Using reference TRBV19 and TRBJ2-5 for the parts outside the CDR3, the full variable domain is DGGITQSPKYLFRKEGQNVTLSCEQNLNHDAMYWYRQDPGQGLRLIYYSQIVNDFQKGDIAEGYSVSREKKESFPLTVTSAQKNPTAFYLCASSPQRRTSVGTQYFGPGTRLLVL.